The following is a T cell receptor (beta chain) sequence with its context. Its antigen is unknown. The record originates from a study of vaccination effects on CD4 cells after COVID-19. Trimming took 7 bases from V and 5 from J; bases not matched to a gene: 8. The CDR3 runs 14 residues. The germline CDR1 and CDR2 sequences are MNHNY and SVGAGI (reference sequence). After expansion with viral peptide pools in the ViraFEST assay, antigen-specific CD4+ T cells were sequenced. Following culture for about ten days, CD4+ T cells were isolated. The vaccine recipients had no prior SARS-CoV-2 infection, with negative nucleocapsid antibodies. TCRdb's table, derived via immunoSEQ multiplex PCR, lists solely in-frame clones and lacks some. The sample includes 41,000 or so clones, under 85% of them seen just once.

The sequenced sample was CD4+ T cells from PBMCs cultured with HCoV-NL63 spike peptides, obtained before COVID-19 vaccination. This chain uses TRBV6-6 with TRBJ1-5; 7 positions match TRBD1. This clonotype originated in a human donor who received a COVID-19 vaccine. The CDR3 sequence: CASKDGQGDQPQHF. As DNA, the CDR3 is TGTGCCAGCAAGGATGGTCAGGGGGATCAGCCCCAGCATTTT.